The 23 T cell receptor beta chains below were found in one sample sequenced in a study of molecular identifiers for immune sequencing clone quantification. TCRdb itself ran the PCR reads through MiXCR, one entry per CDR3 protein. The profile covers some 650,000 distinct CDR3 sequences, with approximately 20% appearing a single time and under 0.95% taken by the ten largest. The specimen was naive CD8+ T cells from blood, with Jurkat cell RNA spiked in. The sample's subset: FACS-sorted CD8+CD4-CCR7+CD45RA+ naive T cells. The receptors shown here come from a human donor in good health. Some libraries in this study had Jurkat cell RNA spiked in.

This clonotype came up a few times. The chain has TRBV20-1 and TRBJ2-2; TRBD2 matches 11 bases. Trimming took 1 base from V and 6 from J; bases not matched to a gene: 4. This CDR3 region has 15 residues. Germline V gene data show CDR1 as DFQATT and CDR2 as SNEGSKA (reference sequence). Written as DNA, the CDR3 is TGCAGTGCTAGAGGACTAGCGGGAATCCCCGGGGAGCTGTTTTTT. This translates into CSARGLAGIPGELFF.

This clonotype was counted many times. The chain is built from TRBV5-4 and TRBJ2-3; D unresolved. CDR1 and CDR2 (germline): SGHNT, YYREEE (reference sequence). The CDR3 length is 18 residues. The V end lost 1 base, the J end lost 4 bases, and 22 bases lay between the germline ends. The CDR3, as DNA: TGTGCCAGCAGCTTGTTTTCCCTCCCGGCAGCTGGTGCAGATACGCAGTATTTT. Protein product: CASSLFSLPAAGADTQYF. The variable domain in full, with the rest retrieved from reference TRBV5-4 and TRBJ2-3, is ETGVTQSPTHLIKTRGQQVTLRCSSQSGHNTVSWYQQALGQGPQFIFQYYREEENGRGNFPPRFSGLQFPNYSSELNVNALELDDSALYLCASSLFSLPAAGADTQYFGPGTRLTVL.

CDR3 amino acids: CASSQGIWRDVLYGSNQPQHF. The CDR3 DNA follows: TGTGCCAGCAGCCAAGGAATATGGAGGGACGTACTTTATGGCAGCAATCAGCCCCAGCATTTT. The V and J genes are TRBV3-1 and TRBJ1-5; the D gene is possibly TRBD1 (5 bases). This CDR3 contains 21 residues. Germline assignment: CDR1 LGHDT and CDR2 YNNKEL (reference sequence). V lost 1 base, J lost 1 base, and 26 bases lay in between.

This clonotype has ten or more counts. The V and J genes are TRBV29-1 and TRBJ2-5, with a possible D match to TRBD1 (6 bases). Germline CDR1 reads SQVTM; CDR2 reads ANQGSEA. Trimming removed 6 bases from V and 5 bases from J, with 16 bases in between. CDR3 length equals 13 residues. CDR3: CSVETGISETQYF. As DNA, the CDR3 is TGCAGCGTCGAAACAGGGATTTCGGAGACCCAGTACTTC.

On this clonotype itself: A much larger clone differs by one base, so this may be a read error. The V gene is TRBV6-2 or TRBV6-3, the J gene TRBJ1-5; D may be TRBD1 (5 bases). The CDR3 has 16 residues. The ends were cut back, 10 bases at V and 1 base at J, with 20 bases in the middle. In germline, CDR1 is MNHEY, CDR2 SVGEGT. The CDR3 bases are TGTGCCAACAATTCCCGGGACGATATAAGCAATCAGCCCCAGCATTTT. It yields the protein CANNSRDDISNQPQHF.

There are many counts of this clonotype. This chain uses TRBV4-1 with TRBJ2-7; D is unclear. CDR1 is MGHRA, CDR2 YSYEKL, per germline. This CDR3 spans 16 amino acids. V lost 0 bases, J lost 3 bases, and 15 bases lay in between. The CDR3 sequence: CASSQDSRSVFYEQYF. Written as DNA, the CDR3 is TGCGCCAGCAGCCAAGATTCACGATCAGTGTTCTACGAGCAGTACTTC.

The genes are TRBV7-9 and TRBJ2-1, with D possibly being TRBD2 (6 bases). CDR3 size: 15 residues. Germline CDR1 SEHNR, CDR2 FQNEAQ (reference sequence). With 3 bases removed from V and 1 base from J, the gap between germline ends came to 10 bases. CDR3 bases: TGTGCCAGCAGCTTTTCGGGAGCTTCCTACAATGAGCAGTTCTTC. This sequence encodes CASSFSGASYNEQFF.

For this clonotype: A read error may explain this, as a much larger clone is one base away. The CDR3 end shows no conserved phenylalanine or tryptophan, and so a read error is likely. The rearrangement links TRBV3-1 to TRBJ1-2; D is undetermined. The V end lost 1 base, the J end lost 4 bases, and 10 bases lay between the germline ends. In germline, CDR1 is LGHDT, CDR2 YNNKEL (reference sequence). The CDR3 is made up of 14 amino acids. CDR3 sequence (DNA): TGTGCCAGCAGCCAAGCGGTAGGGATCTATGGCTACACCCTC. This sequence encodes CASSQAVGIYGYTL.

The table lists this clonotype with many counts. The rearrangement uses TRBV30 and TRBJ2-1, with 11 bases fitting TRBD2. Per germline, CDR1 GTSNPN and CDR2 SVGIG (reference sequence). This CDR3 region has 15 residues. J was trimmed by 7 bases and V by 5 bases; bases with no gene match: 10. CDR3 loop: CAWDILAGGPNEQFF. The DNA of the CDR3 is TGTGCCTGGGACATCCTAGCGGGGGGACCAAATGAGCAGTTCTTC.

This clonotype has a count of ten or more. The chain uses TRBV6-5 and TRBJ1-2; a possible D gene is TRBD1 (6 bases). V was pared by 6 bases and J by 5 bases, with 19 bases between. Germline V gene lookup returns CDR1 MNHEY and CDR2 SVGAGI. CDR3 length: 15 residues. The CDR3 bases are TGTGCCAGCAGCAAGACAGGACGCCCGGCTTATGGCTACACCTTC. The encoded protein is CASSKTGRPAYGYTF.

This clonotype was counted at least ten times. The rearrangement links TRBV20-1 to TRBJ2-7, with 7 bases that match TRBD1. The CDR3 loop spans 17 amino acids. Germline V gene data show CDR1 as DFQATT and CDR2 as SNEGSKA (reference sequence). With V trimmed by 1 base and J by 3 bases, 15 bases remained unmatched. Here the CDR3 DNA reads TGCAGTGCTAGAGTATCAGGGGGACGAGCCCACGGCTACGAGCAGTACTTC. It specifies CSARVSGGRAHGYEQYF.

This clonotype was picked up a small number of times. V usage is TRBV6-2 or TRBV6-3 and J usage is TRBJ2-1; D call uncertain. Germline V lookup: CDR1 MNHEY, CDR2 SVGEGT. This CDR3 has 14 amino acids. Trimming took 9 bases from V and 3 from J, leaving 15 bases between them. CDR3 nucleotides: TGTGCCAGTCTGGGCGAGGAGCACTACAATGAGCAGTTCTTC. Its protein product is CASLGEEHYNEQFF.

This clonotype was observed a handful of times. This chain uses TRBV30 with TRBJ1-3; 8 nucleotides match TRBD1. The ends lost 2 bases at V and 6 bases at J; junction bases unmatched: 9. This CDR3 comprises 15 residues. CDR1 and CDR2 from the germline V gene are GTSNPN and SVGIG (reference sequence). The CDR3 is CAWSPDRGQLNTIYF. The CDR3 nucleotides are TGTGCCTGGAGTCCTGACAGGGGCCAACTAAACACCATATATTTT.

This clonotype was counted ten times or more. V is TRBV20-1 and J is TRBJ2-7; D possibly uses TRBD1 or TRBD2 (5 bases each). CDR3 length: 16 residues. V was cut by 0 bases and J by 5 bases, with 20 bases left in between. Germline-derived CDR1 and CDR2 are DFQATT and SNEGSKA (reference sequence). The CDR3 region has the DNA TGCAGTGCTAGAGACAATCGGGACGCTTTAATCGACGAGCAGTACTTC. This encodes CSARDNRDALIDEQYF.

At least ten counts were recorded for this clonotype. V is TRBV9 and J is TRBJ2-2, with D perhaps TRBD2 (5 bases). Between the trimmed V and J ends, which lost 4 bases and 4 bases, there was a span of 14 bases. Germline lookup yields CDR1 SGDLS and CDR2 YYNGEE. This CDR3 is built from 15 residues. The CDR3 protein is CASSPEGVFTGELFF. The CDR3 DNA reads TGTGCCAGCAGCCCCGAGGGAGTGTTCACCGGGGAGCTGTTTTTT.

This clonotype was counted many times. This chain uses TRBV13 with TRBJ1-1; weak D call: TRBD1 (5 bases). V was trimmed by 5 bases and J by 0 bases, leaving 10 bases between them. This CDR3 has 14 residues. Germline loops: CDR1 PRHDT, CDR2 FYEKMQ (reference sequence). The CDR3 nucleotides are TGTGCCAGCAGCATACAGGAAATGAACACTGAAGCTTTCTTT. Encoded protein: CASSIQEMNTEAFF.

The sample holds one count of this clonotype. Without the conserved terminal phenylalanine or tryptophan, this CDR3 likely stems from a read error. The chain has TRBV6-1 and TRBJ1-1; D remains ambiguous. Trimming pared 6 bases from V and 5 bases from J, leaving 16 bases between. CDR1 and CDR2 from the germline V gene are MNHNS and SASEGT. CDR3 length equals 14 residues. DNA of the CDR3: TGTGCCAGCAGCCCCCCGTTAGGTGAGACTGAAGCTTTCCTT. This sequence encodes CASSPPLGETEAFL.

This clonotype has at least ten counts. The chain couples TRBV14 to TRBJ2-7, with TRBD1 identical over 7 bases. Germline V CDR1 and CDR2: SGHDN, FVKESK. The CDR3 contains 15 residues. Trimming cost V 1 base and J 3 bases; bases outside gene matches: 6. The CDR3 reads CASSQGAGGFYEQYF. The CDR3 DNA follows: TGTGCCAGCAGCCAAGGGGCAGGGGGTTTCTACGAGCAGTACTTC. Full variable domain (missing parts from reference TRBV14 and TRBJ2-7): EAGVTQFPSHSVIEKGQTVTLRCDPISGHDNLYWYRRVMGKEIKFLLHFVKESKQDESGMPNNRFLAERTGGTYSTLKVQPAELEDSGVYFCASSQGAGGFYEQYFGPGTRLTVT.

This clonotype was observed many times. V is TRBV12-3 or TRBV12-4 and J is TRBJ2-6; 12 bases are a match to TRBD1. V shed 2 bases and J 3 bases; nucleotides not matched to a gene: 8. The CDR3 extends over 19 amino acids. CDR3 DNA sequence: TGTGCCAGCAGTTTATCCTTGGGACAGGGGGCTCTTGGGGCCAACGTCCTGACTTTC. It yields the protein CASSLSLGQGALGANVLTF.

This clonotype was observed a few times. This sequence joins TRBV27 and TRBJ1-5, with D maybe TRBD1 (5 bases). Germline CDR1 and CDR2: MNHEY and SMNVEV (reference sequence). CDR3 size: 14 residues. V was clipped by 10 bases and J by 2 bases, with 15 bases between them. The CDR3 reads CATSQGTGNQPQHF. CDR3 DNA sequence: TGTGCCACCAGCCAGGGAACCGGCAATCAGCCCCAGCATTTT.

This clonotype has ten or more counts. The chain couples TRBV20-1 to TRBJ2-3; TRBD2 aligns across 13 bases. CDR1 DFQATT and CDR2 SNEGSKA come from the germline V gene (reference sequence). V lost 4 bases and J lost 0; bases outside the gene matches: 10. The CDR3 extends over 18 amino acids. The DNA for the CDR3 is TGCAGTGCTACACAGGGACTAGCGGGAAGGCCTAGCACAGATACGCAGTATTTT. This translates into CSATQGLAGRPSTDTQYF.

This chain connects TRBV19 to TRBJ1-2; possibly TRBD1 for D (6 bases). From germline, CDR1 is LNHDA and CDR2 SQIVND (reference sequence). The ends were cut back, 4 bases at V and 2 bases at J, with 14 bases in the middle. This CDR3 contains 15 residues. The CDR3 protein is CASSTGTTGNYGYTF. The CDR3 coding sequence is TGTGCCAGTAGTACCGGAACGACAGGAAACTATGGCTACACCTTC.

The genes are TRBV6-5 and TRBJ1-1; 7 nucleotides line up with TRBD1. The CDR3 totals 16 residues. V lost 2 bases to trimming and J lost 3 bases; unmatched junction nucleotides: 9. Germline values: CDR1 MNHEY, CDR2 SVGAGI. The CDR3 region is CASSYGPTGKDTEAFF. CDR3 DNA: TGTGCCAGCAGTTACGGCCCGACAGGGAAGGACACTGAAGCTTTCTTT.